A selection of T cell receptor beta chains follows, all from one sample in a study of T cells in Graves' hyperthyroidism and ophthalmopathy. TCRdb itself ran the multiplex PCR reads through MiXCR, one entry per CDR3 protein. The sample includes 500,000 to 600,000 distinct CDR3 sequences, about 43% seen only once; the top ten take 15% to 20%. Material for sequencing was peripheral blood or thyroid tissue (not recorded which). Receptors were obtained from an adult woman with Graves' disease, either hyperthyroidism or ophthalmopathy (not recorded which). Both conserved end residues are part of each CDR3. Each record gives: V gene, clone size, J gene, D gene, CDR3 DNA, CDR3 protein. The D gene is left open where the match is weak. Not every row has a clone size; where given, it reads once, few, many or a size class.

v_gene: TRBV28
abundance: few
j_gene: TRBJ1-4
d_gene: TRBD1
CDR3nt: TGTGCCAGCAGTACTGGGACAGCAACTAATGAAAAACTGTTTTTT
CDR3aa: CASSTGTATNEKLFF

v_gene: TRBV7-2
abundance: many
j_gene: TRBJ2-5
d_gene: TRBD2
CDR3nt: TGTGCCAGCAGCCTGAACCCTAGCGGGATTAAAGAGACCCAGTACTTC
CDR3aa: CASSLNPSGIKETQYF

v_gene: TRBV5-1
abundance: NA
j_gene: TRBJ1-2
d_gene: NA
CDR3nt: TGCGCCAGCAGCTCGCAGAGCACTACTAACTATGGCTACACCTTC
CDR3aa: CASSSQSTTNYGYTF

v_gene: TRBV11-2
abundance: NA
j_gene: TRBJ1-1
d_gene: TRBD1
CDR3nt: TGTGCCAGCAGCTTAAAGGCGGGACAGCCCCAAATGGCTTTCTTT
CDR3aa: CASSLKAGQPQMAFF

v_gene: TRBV10-3
abundance: many
j_gene: TRBJ1-1
d_gene: NA
CDR3nt: TGTGCCATCAGTGAGGGAAAACAGAGTTGGAACACTGAAGCTTTCTTT
CDR3aa: CAISEGKQSWNTEAFF

v_gene: TRBV7-9
abundance: many
j_gene: TRBJ1-3
d_gene: NA
CDR3nt: TGTGCCAGCAGCCACGTCCGGGGCTTCTCTGGAAACACCATATATTTT
CDR3aa: CASSHVRGFSGNTIYF

v_gene: TRBV29-1
abundance: NA
j_gene: TRBJ1-5
d_gene: NA
CDR3nt: TGCAGCTTGGAACCCAATCAGCCCCAGCATTTT
CDR3aa: CSLEPNQPQHF

v_gene: TRBV7-8
abundance: NA
j_gene: TRBJ1-4
d_gene: TRBD1
CDR3nt: TGTGCCAGCTACCGACAGGGAGAGGAAAAACTGTTTTTT
CDR3aa: CASYRQGEEKLFF

v_gene: TRBV27
abundance: many
j_gene: TRBJ2-2
d_gene: NA
CDR3nt: TGTGCCAGCAGTTCGATCCTTACCGGGGAGCTGTTTTTT
CDR3aa: CASSSILTGELFF

v_gene: TRBV20-1
abundance: many
j_gene: TRBJ1-1
d_gene: NA
CDR3nt: TGCAGTGCCCCGGGGAACACTGAAGCTTTCTTT
CDR3aa: CSAPGNTEAFF

v_gene: TRBV9
abundance: few
j_gene: TRBJ2-3
d_gene: NA
CDR3nt: TGTGCCAGCAGCGTAGCTAGCGGCACAGATACGCAGTATTTT
CDR3aa: CASSVASGTDTQYF

v_gene: TRBV15
abundance: NA
j_gene: TRBJ2-5
d_gene: TRBD2
CDR3nt: TGTGCCACCAGCAGAGTAGGACTAGCGGATCAAGAGACCCAGTACTTC
CDR3aa: CATSRVGLADQETQYF

v_gene: TRBV6-1
abundance: many
j_gene: TRBJ1-2
d_gene: NA
CDR3nt: TGTGCCAGCAGTGACGTTATGGCAGATTATGGCTACACCTTC
CDR3aa: CASSDVMADYGYTF

v_gene: TRBV5-1
abundance: NA
j_gene: TRBJ1-3
d_gene: TRBD1
CDR3nt: TGCGCCAGCAGCTGGGGAGGGGACAGGGGATACACCATATATTTT
CDR3aa: CASSWGGDRGYTIYF

v_gene: TRBV7-6
abundance: once
j_gene: TRBJ2-2
d_gene: NA
CDR3nt: TGTGCCAGCAGCTTGCGCCCGGGATTGGGGGAGCTGTTTTTT
CDR3aa: CASSLRPGLGELFF

v_gene: TRBV29-1
abundance: NA
j_gene: TRBJ1-2
d_gene: NA
CDR3nt: TGCAGCTCAGGACCGGGGGACTATGGCTACACCTTC
CDR3aa: CSSGPGDYGYTF

v_gene: TRBV7-2
abundance: few
j_gene: TRBJ2-6
d_gene: NA
CDR3nt: TGTGCCAGCAGCTTCAGTGCCTCTGGGGCCAACGTCCTGACTTTC
CDR3aa: CASSFSASGANVLTF

v_gene: TRBV7-9
abundance: NA
j_gene: TRBJ2-5
d_gene: TRBD1
CDR3nt: TGTGCCAGCAGCACTCGGGACAGGGGATACCAAGAGACCCAGTACTTC
CDR3aa: CASSTRDRGYQETQYF

v_gene: TRBV14
abundance: few
j_gene: TRBJ2-5
d_gene: TRBD2
CDR3nt: TGTGCCAGCAGCACGGGACTAGCGGGAGAGACCCAGTACTTC
CDR3aa: CASSTGLAGETQYF

v_gene: TRBV7-9
abundance: NA
j_gene: TRBJ2-5
d_gene: TRBD2
CDR3nt: TGTGCCAGCAGCTTATCCCCGGGACTAGTCTACAATGAGCAGTACTTC
CDR3aa: CASSLSPGLVYNEQYF

v_gene: TRBV20-1
abundance: NA
j_gene: TRBJ1-2
d_gene: NA
CDR3nt: TGCAGTGCTGAGGATGGCTACACCTTC
CDR3aa: CSAEDGYTF

v_gene: TRBV5-1
abundance: NA
j_gene: TRBJ2-5
d_gene: TRBD2
CDR3nt: TGTGCCAGCAGCTTATTCGGCGGGGGGGCAAGAGAGACCCAGTACTTC
CDR3aa: CASSLFGGGARETQYF

v_gene: TRBV2
abundance: NA
j_gene: TRBJ2-5
d_gene: NA
CDR3nt: TGTGCCAGCAGTGGTTGGCGGGGCCAAGAGACCCAGTACTTC
CDR3aa: CASSGWRGQETQYF

v_gene: TRBV10-2
abundance: NA
j_gene: TRBJ2-7
d_gene: TRBD2
CDR3nt: TGCGCCAGCAGTGAAGGCGGGGGGCCCTACGAGCAGTACTTC
CDR3aa: CASSEGGGPYEQYF

v_gene: TRBV6-1
abundance: NA
j_gene: TRBJ1-2
d_gene: NA
CDR3nt: TGTGCCAGCTCACCTAGCATGAACCCAGCCTACTATGGCTACACCTTC
CDR3aa: CASSPSMNPAYYGYTF

v_gene: TRBV5-1
abundance: NA
j_gene: TRBJ1-2
d_gene: NA
CDR3nt: TGCGCCAGCAGCCTGGGACTAGCGGGCTACACCTTC
CDR3aa: CASSLGLAGYTF

v_gene: TRBV7-2
abundance: NA
j_gene: TRBJ1-6
d_gene: NA
CDR3nt: TGTGCCAGCAGCTTCTTCGAGGACCCCCTCCACTTT
CDR3aa: CASSFFEDPLHF

v_gene: TRBV7-6
abundance: NA
j_gene: TRBJ2-5
d_gene: TRBD2
CDR3nt: TGTGCCAGCAGCTTAGCATGGACTAGCGGGACCCAGTACTTC
CDR3aa: CASSLAWTSGTQYF

v_gene: TRBV9
abundance: NA
j_gene: TRBJ2-6
d_gene: NA
CDR3nt: TGTGCCAGCACCAAGGGAAGGGGGTACTCTGGGGCCAACGTCCTGACTTTC
CDR3aa: CASTKGRGYSGANVLTF

v_gene: TRBV7-6
abundance: NA
j_gene: TRBJ1-1
d_gene: NA
CDR3nt: TGTGCCAGCAGCTTAGTACTTCCGGGTCCCACGAACACCGGGGCTAGTGTGACTGAAGCTTTCTTT
CDR3aa: CASSLVLPGPTNTGASVTEAFF

v_gene: TRBV27
abundance: few
j_gene: TRBJ2-7
d_gene: NA
CDR3nt: TGTGCCAGCAGGACTCATGACAGCAGTAACGAGCAGTACTTC
CDR3aa: CASRTHDSSNEQYF

v_gene: TRBV7-2
abundance: NA
j_gene: TRBJ1-1
d_gene: NA
CDR3nt: TGTGCCGGCAGCCAAGTCCATTCAGACTTGAACACTGAAGCTTTCTTT
CDR3aa: CAGSQVHSDLNTEAFF

v_gene: TRBV29-1
abundance: few
j_gene: TRBJ1-1
d_gene: TRBD1
CDR3nt: TGCAGCGTAGTAACCGGGACAGACATGAACACTGAAGCTTTCTTT
CDR3aa: CSVVTGTDMNTEAFF

v_gene: TRBV7-8
abundance: many
j_gene: TRBJ1-4
d_gene: NA
CDR3nt: TGTGCCAGCAGCTTATCCAGGGTGGGAAGAAATGAAAAACTGTTTTTT
CDR3aa: CASSLSRVGRNEKLFF

v_gene: TRBV7-2
abundance: many
j_gene: TRBJ2-7
d_gene: NA
CDR3nt: TGTGCCAGCAGCTGGGGTTACGAGCAGTACTTC
CDR3aa: CASSWGYEQYF

v_gene: TRBV7-9
abundance: many
j_gene: TRBJ1-1
d_gene: TRBD1
CDR3nt: TGTGCCAGCAGCCAGAGGAGCCCAGGGGGCTCTGAAGCTTTCTTT
CDR3aa: CASSQRSPGGSEAFF

v_gene: TRBV20-1
abundance: many
j_gene: TRBJ1-3
d_gene: NA
CDR3nt: TGCAGTGCTAGTGCAGGGGCTGGAAACACCATATATTTT
CDR3aa: CSASAGAGNTIYF

v_gene: TRBV2
abundance: many
j_gene: TRBJ1-5
d_gene: NA
CDR3nt: TGTGCCAGCAGTGTTAGGGCTGCTCAGCCCCAGCATTTT
CDR3aa: CASSVRAAQPQHF

v_gene: TRBV7-2
abundance: many
j_gene: TRBJ2-7
d_gene: NA
CDR3nt: TGTGCCAGCAGCAACAACCAGGGGATCTACGAGCAGTACTTC
CDR3aa: CASSNNQGIYEQYF

v_gene: TRBV12-3/TRBV12-4
abundance: NA
j_gene: TRBJ1-1
d_gene: NA
CDR3nt: TGTGCCAGCAGCCCCGATCCGAATCAAGGGCTGAACACTGAAGCTTTCTTT
CDR3aa: CASSPDPNQGLNTEAFF

v_gene: TRBV6-5
abundance: many
j_gene: TRBJ2-7
d_gene: TRBD2
CDR3nt: TGTGCCAGCAGTTACCGATTCCCGGGGGGGGGCGGTCAAGACGAGCAGTACTTC
CDR3aa: CASSYRFPGGGGQDEQYF

v_gene: TRBV20-1
abundance: NA
j_gene: TRBJ2-5
d_gene: NA
CDR3nt: TGCAGTGCTTCGACGGGGTCGAAGACCCAGTACTTC
CDR3aa: CSASTGSKTQYF

v_gene: TRBV6-5
abundance: many
j_gene: TRBJ1-1
d_gene: NA
CDR3nt: TGTGCCAGCAAGGGGGGACTAAACACTGAAGCTTTCTTT
CDR3aa: CASKGGLNTEAFF

v_gene: TRBV10-1
abundance: few
j_gene: TRBJ1-6
d_gene: NA
CDR3nt: TGCGCCAGCAGTGCGGCGGGGCGGAATTCACCCCTCCACTTT
CDR3aa: CASSAAGRNSPLHF

v_gene: TRBV5-4
abundance: many
j_gene: TRBJ2-7
d_gene: NA
CDR3nt: TGTGCCAGCAGCTTGGCTGTTTCCTACGAGCAGTACTTC
CDR3aa: CASSLAVSYEQYF

v_gene: TRBV7-9
abundance: NA
j_gene: TRBJ1-4
d_gene: NA
CDR3nt: TGTGCCAGCAGCTTAGCGGAGCTCAGGGATGAAAAACTGTTTTTT
CDR3aa: CASSLAELRDEKLFF

v_gene: TRBV29-1
abundance: NA
j_gene: TRBJ1-1
d_gene: TRBD1
CDR3nt: TGCAGCGTTGCTACAGGGGGCAGGGCTGAAGCTTTCTTT
CDR3aa: CSVATGGRAEAFF

v_gene: TRBV7-8
abundance: many
j_gene: TRBJ1-1
d_gene: NA
CDR3nt: TGTGCCAGCAGCGCCAACAGGGTTTCCACTGAAGCTTTCTTT
CDR3aa: CASSANRVSTEAFF

v_gene: TRBV2
abundance: many
j_gene: TRBJ1-1
d_gene: NA
CDR3nt: TGTGCCAGCAGTGAAGACAGGATGAACACTGAAGCTTTCTTT
CDR3aa: CASSEDRMNTEAFF

v_gene: TRBV10-3
abundance: NA
j_gene: TRBJ1-2
d_gene: NA
CDR3nt: TGTGCCAGCAGCCGGACGGTGCCCCCTGGCTACACCTTC
CDR3aa: CASSRTVPPGYTF

v_gene: TRBV7-9
abundance: few
j_gene: TRBJ2-5
d_gene: NA
CDR3nt: TGTGCCAGCAGCTTCGACAAGACCCAGTACTTC
CDR3aa: CASSFDKTQYF

v_gene: TRBV2
abundance: NA
j_gene: TRBJ2-3
d_gene: NA
CDR3nt: TGTGCCAGCACGGGGGAGCCAACAGATACGCAGTATTTT
CDR3aa: CASTGEPTDTQYF

v_gene: TRBV5-1
abundance: NA
j_gene: TRBJ2-3
d_gene: TRBD2
CDR3nt: TGCGCCAGCAGCTTGGGCGGGAGGAGCACAGATACGCAGTATTTT
CDR3aa: CASSLGGRSTDTQYF

v_gene: TRBV15
abundance: many
j_gene: TRBJ1-4
d_gene: TRBD1
CDR3nt: TGTGCCACCAGCAGAGATTTTATGGTGGGGGACAGCGGAGGTGCAAAACTGTTTTTT
CDR3aa: CATSRDFMVGDSGGAKLFF

v_gene: TRBV4-1
abundance: many
j_gene: TRBJ2-5
d_gene: NA
CDR3nt: TGCGCCAGCAGCCACCCCTTCATGAGACAAGAGACCCAGTACTTC
CDR3aa: CASSHPFMRQETQYF

v_gene: TRBV7-3
abundance: NA
j_gene: TRBJ2-3
d_gene: TRBD2
CDR3nt: TGTGCCAGCAGCTTAATTTCTGCGGGAGACACAGATACGCAGTATTTT
CDR3aa: CASSLISAGDTDTQYF

v_gene: TRBV10-2
abundance: NA
j_gene: TRBJ1-4
d_gene: TRBD1
CDR3nt: TGCGCCAGCAGTGAGACAGGGGAAGACGAAAAACTGTTTTTT
CDR3aa: CASSETGEDEKLFF

v_gene: TRBV5-6
abundance: many
j_gene: TRBJ2-5
d_gene: NA
CDR3nt: TGTGCCAGCAGCTTGTGGGCGATACGGGAGACCCAGTACTTC
CDR3aa: CASSLWAIRETQYF

v_gene: TRBV6-1
abundance: NA
j_gene: TRBJ1-5
d_gene: TRBD1
CDR3nt: TGTGCCAGCGGTGGACAGGGTCTAGTGAATCAGCCCCAGCATTTT
CDR3aa: CASGGQGLVNQPQHF